Reported below is one TCR beta chain. Germline loops: CDR1 SGHVS, CDR2 FNYEAQ. Trimming stripped 1 base from V and 10 bases from J, with 14 bases between. The CDR3 loop spans 14 amino acids. Data came from immunoSEQ multiplex PCR; TCRdb stores just in-frame clones and leaves some out. The repertoire holds 45,000 to 60,000 clones, with 80% as singletons. The source of the sample is a study of OX40 agonist ivuxolimab in advanced cancers. Here the sequenced sample was CD4+ or CD8+ T cells sorted from blood, taken in a trial of the OX40 agonist ivuxolimab. The V call is TRBV7-6, the J call TRBJ2-1; no reliable D call. The TCR originated in an adult with an advanced solid tumor such as melanoma, head and neck, liver or kidney cancer. The CDR3 DNA is TGTGCCAGCAGCTTAGAGGTGCGAAAGGGAGAGCAGTTCTTC. It translates to CASSLEVRKGEQFF.